A selection of T cell receptor beta chains follows, all from one sample in a study of OX40 agonist ivuxolimab in advanced cancers. Measured with immunoSEQ multiplex PCR; TCRdb has only the in-frame clones, and not every one. The sample lists around 31,000 clones; roughly 89% were seen once. The sequenced sample was CD4+ or CD8+ T cells sorted from blood, obtained in a trial of the OX40 agonist ivuxolimab. The receptors stem from an adult with an advanced solid tumor such as melanoma, head and neck, liver or kidney cancer. Each CDR3 is given with its conserved first and last residue. Fields, in order: D gene, clone size, V gene, J gene, CDR3 protein, CDR3 DNA. D genes are given only for firm matches. Where a row states a size, it is once, few, many or the class of an expanded clone; other rows omit it.

NA	NA	TRBV27	TRBJ2-7	CASSFRNLGSEQYF	TGTGCCAGCAGTTTTAGGAACCTCGGGAGCGAGCAGTACTTC
NA	NA	TRBV11-2	TRBJ2-7	CASSLEQLYEQYF	TGTGCCAGCAGCTTAGAACAGCTATACGAGCAGTACTTC
NA	NA	TRBV6-5	TRBJ2-7	CASSYGRGYEQYF	TGTGCCAGCAGTTACGGGCGAGGGTACGAGCAGTACTTC
NA	NA	TRBV6-5	TRBJ2-7	CASSLGASLTYEQYF	TGTGCCAGCAGTCTCGGGGCCTCCCTTACCTACGAGCAGTACTTC
TRBD2	NA	TRBV30	TRBJ2-7	CAWSVLAGGPDEQYF	TGTGCCTGGAGTGTACTAGCGGGAGGGCCGGACGAGCAGTACTTC
NA	NA	TRBV6-5	TRBJ1-5	CASSYRVENQPQHF	TGTGCCAGCAGTTACAGGGTTGAGAATCAGCCCCAGCATTTT
TRBD2	NA	TRBV28	TRBJ2-7	CASSPLGGSSYEQYF	TGTGCCAGCAGTCCCCTGGGCGGGAGCTCCTACGAGCAGTACTTC
NA	NA	TRBV13	TRBJ1-4	CASSLVGDEKLFF	TGTGCCAGCAGCTTAGTGGGGGACGAAAAACTGTTTTTT
TRBD2	NA	TRBV19	TRBJ2-7	CASSIGGGYEQYF	TGTGCCAGTAGTATAGGCGGGGGCTACGAGCAGTACTTC
NA	NA	TRBV19	TRBJ1-1	CASAGWTEAFF	TGTGCCAGCGCGGGGTGGACTGAAGCTTTCTTT
TRBD2	NA	TRBV10-3	TRBJ2-3	CAIMIAGVGTDTQYF	TGTGCCATCATGATAGCGGGAGTTGGGACAGATACGCAGTATTTT
TRBD1	NA	TRBV2	TRBJ1-1	CASKAGTVTEAFF	TGTGCCAGCAAAGCAGGGACAGTGACTGAAGCTTTCTTT
NA	NA	TRBV7-6	TRBJ2-2	CASSSIRRGPTGELFF	TGTGCCAGCAGCTCCATAAGGAGGGGCCCCACCGGGGAGCTGTTTTTT
NA	NA	TRBV27	TRBJ2-7	CASSLRAAYEQYF	TGTGCCAGCAGTTTACGGGCAGCGTACGAGCAGTACTTC
NA	NA	TRBV28	TRBJ1-1	CASSSGAAEAFF	TGTGCCAGCAGTTCAGGGGCGGCTGAAGCTTTCTTT
TRBD2	NA	TRBV28	TRBJ2-7	CASTGESSGVKTYEQYF	TGTGCCAGCACCGGGGAGTCTAGCGGGGTGAAGACCTACGAGCAGTACTTC
NA	NA	TRBV27	TRBJ1-1	CASSYHRDAEAFF	TGTGCCAGCAGTTATCACAGGGATGCTGAAGCTTTCTTT
NA	NA	TRBV6-5	TRBJ2-1	CASSYSENNEQFF	TGTGCCAGCAGTTACTCAGAAAACAATGAGCAGTTCTTC
NA	once	TRBV11-2	TRBJ2-1	CASSLWLYNEQFF	TGTGCCAGCAGCTTATGGCTTTACAATGAGCAGTTCTTC
TRBD2	NA	TRBV5-1	TRBJ2-2	CASSPAAGVNTGELFF	TGCGCCAGCAGCCCGGCTGCGGGGGTCAACACCGGGGAGCTGTTTTTT
NA	NA	TRBV28	TRBJ1-4	CASSSENSLNEKLFF	TGTGCCAGCAGTTCTGAAAATTCGTTAAATGAAAAACTGTTTTTT
NA	NA	TRBV27	TRBJ2-7	CASSLSRTESSYEQYF	TGTGCCAGCAGTTTATCTAGAACGGAGAGCTCCTACGAGCAGTACTTC
TRBD2	once	TRBV9	TRBJ2-3	CASSVGSGKDTQYF	TGTGCCAGCAGCGTAGGAAGCGGGAAGGATACGCAGTATTTT
TRBD2	NA	TRBV11-2	TRBJ2-1	CASSLGQTSGREFF	TGTGCCAGCAGCTTAGGGCAGACTAGCGGGAGGGAGTTCTTC
TRBD1	NA	TRBV4-2	TRBJ1-2	CASSTPTGGVYGYTF	TGTGCCAGCAGCACTCCTACAGGGGGAGTTTATGGCTACACCTTC
TRBD1	NA	TRBV7-3	TRBJ1-3	CASSLLSAGTDEATIYF	TGTGCCAGCAGCTTACTTTCAGCCGGGACAGACGAGGCCACCATATATTTT
TRBD2	once	TRBV25-1	TRBJ2-5	CASSPGSGRSRETRYF	TGTGCCAGCAGTCCCGGAAGCGGGAGGAGTCGAGAGACCCGGTACTTC
TRBD2	few	TRBV9	TRBJ2-5	CASSEGTGGGETQYF	TGTGCCAGCAGCGAGGGGACGGGGGGAGGAGAGACCCAGTACTTC
TRBD1	once	TRBV9	TRBJ2-3	CASSGPGTGGLTSTDTQYF	TGTGCCAGCAGCGGCCCCGGGACAGGGGGCCTTACTAGCACAGATACGCAGTATTTT
TRBD1	NA	TRBV7-9	TRBJ1-4	CASSNNDRGLYTNEKLFF	TGTGCCAGCAGCAATAACGACAGGGGGCTGTATACTAATGAAAAACTGTTTTTT
NA	NA	TRBV9	TRBJ1-2	CASSVSGTPNYGYTF	TGTGCCAGCAGCGTCTCCGGGACCCCTAACTATGGCTACACCTTC